This TCR beta chain emerged from a study of shared clonotypes between healthy human individuals (TCRdb year 2020). For the wider study: Two women and three men aged 18 to 49 years were included in the cohort. To estimate repertoire size and how much clonotypes are shared between individuals, the study performed deep sequencing of blood TCR repertoires from about five healthy adults. Libraries were prepared and TCR repertoires were sequenced by different laboratories using diverse techniques, in order to increase sequencing depth and limit assay-specific biases. Each donor's leukapheresis produced roughly between roughly 0.9 and 9 billion PBMCs. For each donor, three plates each were used for CD4 naive and CD4 memory, two plates were used for CD8 naive, and one plate was used for CD8 memory. Summary of the overall study and its limitations: Pairwise subsampling led to the expectation that sequencing depth would affect the degree of clonotype sharing among donors. Even with the large sequencing depth, rarefaction of the sorted-subset datasets indicated that sequencing was incomplete. Compared with non-shared clonotypes, clonotypes shared by all four sorted-subset donors had higher generation probabilities. The genetic and exposure-history diversity represented was limited by the small number of donors. Sampling was restricted to blood, and TCR repertoires in tissue are likely to differ from TCR repertoires in blood. Estimated clonotype richness was generally larger for naive than for memory subsets. About 5% of naive CD4, more than 3% of naive CD8, roughly 2.4% of memory CD4, and 0.35% to 0.4% of memory CD8 clonotypes were shared across four donors.

As for this clone: The target of this receptor is not known. No clone much larger than this one lies a single base away; base qualities are absent.

The donors were healthy, HIV-negative adults with no recently reported acute infections or vaccinations. All donors were Caucasian adults living in Nashville, Tennessee, USA. CD4+ T cells were enriched through magnetic negative selection, after which naive cells were positively selected on CD45RA and the remaining negative fraction served as the memory subset. After blood collection by leukapheresis, PBMCs were isolated using Ficoll-Histopaque density gradient centrifugation and then cryopreserved in the vapor phase of liquid nitrogen. Purity and quantity of every magnetically sorted T cell population were checked by analytical flow cytometry. Genomic DNA was isolated from every sorted fraction and measured by UV absorbance on a Nanodrop 2000c. The junction carries 16 bases between V and J, which are trimmed by 8 bases and 2 bases respectively. The CDR3 starts with the cysteine, ends with the phenylalanine, and has 15 residues. Only the CDR3 region is kept as DNA, spanning 45 bases read in frame from base 1.

Using the deep immunoSEQ assay, TCR CDR3 regions were amplified from genomic DNA by multiplex PCR. Extracted genomic DNA from each cell subset was spread evenly across all wells of several immunoSEQ 96-well plates, with each plate serving as a replicate. Each replicate PCR for sorted subsets received about 180 ng genomic DNA, equal to 30,000 or so T cell genomes. Purified libraries were measured with a Qubit 3.0 fluorometer, size-checked on a Bioanalyzer 2100, and measured again with the KAPA Library Quantification kit. Every immunoSEQ 96-well plate was sequenced on a dedicated single-read 150-cycle Illumina NextSeq 550 flow cell. Per the source publication's procedure: Because the immunoSEQ output held only junctional sequences and lacked quality scores, the filtering could not match the filtering applied to full-length reads. Sequences were annotated with PyIR, a Python wrapper for IgBLAST v1.9, and V/J genes and CDR3 were assigned using IMGT germline references. Reads with weak V/J assignments (E-value above 1e-6), missing CDR3, stop codons, out-of-frame junctions, or ambiguous translated residues were removed. A V3J clonotype was defined by an identical inferred V gene, J gene, and CDR3 amino acid sequence. Percentage overlap between repertoires was calculated by dividing the number of shared unique clonotypes by the size of the smaller repertoire. Three approaches were used to assess repertoire richness: RTK rarefaction, the Chao1 estimator, and Recon v2.1 estimates of unobserved clonotypes. Generation probabilities were computed with OLGA for all TCRbeta clonotypes obtained by the gDNA method from a handful of donors. TCRdb took over this immuneACCESS table, retaining in-frame rearrangements with V and J assigned. Such tables are incomplete; in checked studies, under half of the missing clones stem from an unresolved V gene, and the remainder is unexplained. The V and J calls and clone size are taken from that table; D and trimming were inferred from the DNA. The sample table lists about 680,000 clones, around 74% of them with a count of one. The leading ten clones occupy approximately 1.8% of the sample.

The sample comprised memory CD4+ T cells sorted from blood. What this sample's cell subset or site label stands for: CD45RA-negative fraction. The source is a woman in her 30s in good health. The chain is assembled from TRBV6-7 and TRBJ2-1; TRBD2 is a weak D gene call, 6 bases matching. TRBV6-7 is filed as an ORF, its function uncertain. For the CDR3, the sequence is CASLPPPSAYNEQFF. The DNA reads TGTGCCAGCTTACCCCCCCCTAGCGCCTACAATGAGCAGTTCTTC.